The present T cell receptor (beta chain) was sequenced within a study of blood T cell repertoires in COVID-19. Clones were sequenced by immunoSEQ multiplex PCR, and TCRdb holds only the in-frame ones, with some missing. The repertoire includes around 300,000 clones, about 86% of them detected once, and about an eighth sits in the top ten. Trimming at V came to 5 bases and at J to 7 bases, leaving 6 bases not matched to a gene. Germline lookup yields CDR1 MNHEY and CDR2 SVGAGI. The CDR3 consists of 15 residues. V gene TRBV6-5 combines with J gene TRBJ2-1, with 12 bases identical to TRBD2. The receptor was derived from a woman in her 70s with COVID-19, enrolled during active disease. The sequencing input was peripheral blood. CDR3 nucleotide sequence: TGTGCCAGCAGTCGTCCTAGCGGGGGGGGGAATGAGCAGTTCTTC. Encoded protein: CASSRPSGGGNEQFF.